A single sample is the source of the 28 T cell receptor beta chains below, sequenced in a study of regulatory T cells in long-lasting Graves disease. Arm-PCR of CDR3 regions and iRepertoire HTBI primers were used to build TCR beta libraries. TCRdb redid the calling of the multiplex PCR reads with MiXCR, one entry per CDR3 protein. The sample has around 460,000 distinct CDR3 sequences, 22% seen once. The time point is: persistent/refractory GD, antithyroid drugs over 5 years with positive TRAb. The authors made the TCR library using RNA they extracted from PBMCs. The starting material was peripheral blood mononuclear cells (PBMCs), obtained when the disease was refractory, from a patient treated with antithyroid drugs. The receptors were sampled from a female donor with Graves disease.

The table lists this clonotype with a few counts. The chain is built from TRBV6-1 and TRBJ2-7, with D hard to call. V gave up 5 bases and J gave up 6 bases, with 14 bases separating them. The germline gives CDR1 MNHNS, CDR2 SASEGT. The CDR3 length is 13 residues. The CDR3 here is CASSTTAGSEQYF. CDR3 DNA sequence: TGTGCCAGCAGTACAACCGCCGGGTCCGAGCAGTACTTC.

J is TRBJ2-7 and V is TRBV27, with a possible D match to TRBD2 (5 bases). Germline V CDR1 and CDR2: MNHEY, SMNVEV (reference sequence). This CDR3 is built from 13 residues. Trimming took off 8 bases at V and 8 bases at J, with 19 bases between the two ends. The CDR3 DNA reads TGTGCCAGCGGTACCCGGGGTTACGATCAGCAGTACTTC. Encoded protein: CASGTRGYDQQYF.

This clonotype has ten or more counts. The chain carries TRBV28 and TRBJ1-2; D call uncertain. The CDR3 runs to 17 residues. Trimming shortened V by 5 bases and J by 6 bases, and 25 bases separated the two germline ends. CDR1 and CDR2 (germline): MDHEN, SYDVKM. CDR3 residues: CASSPLLGSPPGNGYTF. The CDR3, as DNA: TGTGCCAGCAGTCCCCTCCTAGGCTCACCGCCTGGGAATGGCTACACCTTC.

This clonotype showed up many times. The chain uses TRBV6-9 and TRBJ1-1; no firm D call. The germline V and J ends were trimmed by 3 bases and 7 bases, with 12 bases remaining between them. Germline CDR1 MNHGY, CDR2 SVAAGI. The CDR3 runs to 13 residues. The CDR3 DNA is TGTGCCAGCAGTTACGGATTACGGAGTGAAGCTTTCTTT. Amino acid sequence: CASSYGLRSEAFF.

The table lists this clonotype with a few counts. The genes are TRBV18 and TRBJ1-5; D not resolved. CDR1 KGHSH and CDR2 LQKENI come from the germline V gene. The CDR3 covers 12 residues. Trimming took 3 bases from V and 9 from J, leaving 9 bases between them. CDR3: CASSPPLRPQHF. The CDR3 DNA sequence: TGTGCCAGCTCACCCCCCTTGCGGCCCCAGCATTTT.

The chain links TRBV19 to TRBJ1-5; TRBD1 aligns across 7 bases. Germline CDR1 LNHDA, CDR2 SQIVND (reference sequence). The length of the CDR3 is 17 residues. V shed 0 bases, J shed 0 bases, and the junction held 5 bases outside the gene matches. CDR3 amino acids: CASSIEGGTDSNQPQHF. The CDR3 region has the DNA TGTGCCAGTAGTATAGAAGGGGGCACTGATAGCAATCAGCCCCAGCATTTT.

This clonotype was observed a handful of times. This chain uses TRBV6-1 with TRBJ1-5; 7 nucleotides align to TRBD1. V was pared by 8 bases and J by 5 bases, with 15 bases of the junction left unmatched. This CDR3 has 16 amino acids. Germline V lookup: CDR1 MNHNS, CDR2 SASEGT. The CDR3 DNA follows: TGTGCCAGCTTGGACCCGACAGGGAAAACGCATCAGCCCCAGCATTTT. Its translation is CASLDPTGKTHQPQHF.

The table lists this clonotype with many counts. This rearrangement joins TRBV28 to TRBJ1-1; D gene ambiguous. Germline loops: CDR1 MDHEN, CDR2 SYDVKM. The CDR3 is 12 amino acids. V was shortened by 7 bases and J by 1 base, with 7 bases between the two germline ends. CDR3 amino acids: CASTTTNTEAFF. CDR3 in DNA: TGTGCCAGCACCACCACGAACACTGAAGCTTTCTTT.

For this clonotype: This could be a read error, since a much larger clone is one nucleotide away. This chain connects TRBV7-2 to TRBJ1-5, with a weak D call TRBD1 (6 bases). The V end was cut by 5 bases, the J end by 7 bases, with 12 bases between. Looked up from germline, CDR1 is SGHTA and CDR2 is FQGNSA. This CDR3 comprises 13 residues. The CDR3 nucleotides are TGTGCCAGCAGCCACGGGGGGGGCCAGCCCCAGCATTTT. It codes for CASSHGGGQPQHF.

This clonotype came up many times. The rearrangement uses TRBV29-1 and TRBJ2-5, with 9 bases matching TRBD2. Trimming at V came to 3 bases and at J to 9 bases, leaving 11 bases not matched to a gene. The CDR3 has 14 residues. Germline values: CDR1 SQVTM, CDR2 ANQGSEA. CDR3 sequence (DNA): TGCAGCGTTGACCGCGGGAGGGCCCCCGGGTCCCAGTACTTC. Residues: CSVDRGRAPGSQYF. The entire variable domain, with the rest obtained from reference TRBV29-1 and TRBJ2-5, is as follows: SAVISQKPSRDICQRGTSLTIQCQVDSQVTMMFWYRQQPGQSLTLIATANQGSEATYESGFVIDKFPISRPNLTFSTLTVSNMSPEDSSIYLCSVDRGRAPGSQYFGPGTRLLVL.

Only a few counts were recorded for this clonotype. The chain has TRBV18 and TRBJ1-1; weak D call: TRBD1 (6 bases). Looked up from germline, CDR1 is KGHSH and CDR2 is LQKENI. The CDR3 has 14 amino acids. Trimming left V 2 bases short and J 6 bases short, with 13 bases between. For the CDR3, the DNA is TGTGCCAGCTCACCAGGGAACAGGGTACCTGAAGCTTTCTTT. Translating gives CASSPGNRVPEAFF.

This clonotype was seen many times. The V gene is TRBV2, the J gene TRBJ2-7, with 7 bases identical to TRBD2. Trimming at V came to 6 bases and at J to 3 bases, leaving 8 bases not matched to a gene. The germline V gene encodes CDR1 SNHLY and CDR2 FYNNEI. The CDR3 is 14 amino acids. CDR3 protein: CASRGGDYNYEQYF. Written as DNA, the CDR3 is TGTGCCAGCAGGGGTGGGGACTACAACTACGAGCAGTACTTC. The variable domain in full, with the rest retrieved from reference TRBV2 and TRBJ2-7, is EPEVTQTPSHQVTQMGQEVILRCVPISNHLYFYWYRQILGQKVEFLVSFYNNEISEKSEIFDDQFSVERPDGSNFTLKIRSTKLEDSAMYFCASRGGDYNYEQYFGPGTRLTVT.

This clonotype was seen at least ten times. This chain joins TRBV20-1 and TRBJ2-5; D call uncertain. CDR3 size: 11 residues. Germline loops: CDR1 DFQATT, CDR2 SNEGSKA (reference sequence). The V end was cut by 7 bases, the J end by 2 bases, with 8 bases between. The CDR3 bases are TGCAGTGTTGAGAAACAAGAGACCCAGTACTTC. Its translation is CSVEKQETQYF.

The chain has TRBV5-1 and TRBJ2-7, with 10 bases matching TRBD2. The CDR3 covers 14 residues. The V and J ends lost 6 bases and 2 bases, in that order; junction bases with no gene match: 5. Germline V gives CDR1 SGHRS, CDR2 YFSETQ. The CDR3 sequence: CASTRTSGAYEQYF. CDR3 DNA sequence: TGCGCCAGCACCAGGACTAGCGGCGCCTACGAGCAGTACTTC.

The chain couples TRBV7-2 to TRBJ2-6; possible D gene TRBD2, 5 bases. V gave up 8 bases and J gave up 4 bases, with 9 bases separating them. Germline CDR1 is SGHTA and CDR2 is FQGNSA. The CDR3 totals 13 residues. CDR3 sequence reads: CASGRAGANVLTF. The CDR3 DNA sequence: TGTGCCAGCGGGCGGGCCGGGGCCAACGTCCTGACTTTC.

As DNA, the CDR3 is TGCAGTGCTAGAGATTTACGTTTCCGGGGTACTGAAGCTTTCTTT. Protein product: CSARDLRFRGTEAFF. J is TRBJ1-1 and V is TRBV20-1, with D unclear. This CDR3 region has 15 residues. V shed 0 bases and J shed 5 bases, with 16 bases lying between them. Germline CDR1 reads DFQATT; CDR2 reads SNEGSKA (reference sequence).

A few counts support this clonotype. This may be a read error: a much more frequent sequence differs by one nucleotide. The CDR3 nucleotides read TGTGCCATCAAGGGTAACACTGAAGCTTCCTTT. Its translation: CAIKGNTEASF. The rearrangement links TRBV10-3 to TRBJ1-1, with D unresolved. Germline V gene data show CDR1 as ENHRY and CDR2 as SYGVKD. The CDR3 totals 11 residues.

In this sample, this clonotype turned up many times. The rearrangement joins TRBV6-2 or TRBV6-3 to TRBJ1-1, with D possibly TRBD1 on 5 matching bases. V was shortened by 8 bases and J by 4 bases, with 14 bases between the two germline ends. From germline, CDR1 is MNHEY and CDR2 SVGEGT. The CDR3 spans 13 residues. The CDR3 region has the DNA TGTGCCAGCGGTAGGGCAGGGAGCACTGAAGCTTTCTTT. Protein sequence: CASGRAGSTEAFF.

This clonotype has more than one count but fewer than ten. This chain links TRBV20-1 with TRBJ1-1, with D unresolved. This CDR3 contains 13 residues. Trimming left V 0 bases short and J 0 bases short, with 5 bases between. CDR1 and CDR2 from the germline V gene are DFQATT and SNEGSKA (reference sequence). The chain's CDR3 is CSARDGVNTEAFF. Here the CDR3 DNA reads TGCAGTGCTAGAGATGGGGTGAACACTGAAGCTTTCTTT.

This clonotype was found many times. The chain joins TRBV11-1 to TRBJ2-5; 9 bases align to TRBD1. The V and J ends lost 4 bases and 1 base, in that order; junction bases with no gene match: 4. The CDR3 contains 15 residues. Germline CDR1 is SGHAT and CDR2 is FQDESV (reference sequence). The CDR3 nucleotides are TGTGCCAGCAGCTGGGACAGGGCCCTCCAAGAGACCCAGTACTTC. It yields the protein CASSWDRALQETQYF.

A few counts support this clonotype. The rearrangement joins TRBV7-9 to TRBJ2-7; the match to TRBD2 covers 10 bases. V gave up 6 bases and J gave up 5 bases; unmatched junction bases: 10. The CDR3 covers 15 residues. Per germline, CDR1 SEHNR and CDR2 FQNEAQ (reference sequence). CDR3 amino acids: CASRPLAGEYHEQYF. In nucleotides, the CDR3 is TGTGCCAGCAGACCGCTAGCGGGAGAGTACCACGAGCAGTACTTC.

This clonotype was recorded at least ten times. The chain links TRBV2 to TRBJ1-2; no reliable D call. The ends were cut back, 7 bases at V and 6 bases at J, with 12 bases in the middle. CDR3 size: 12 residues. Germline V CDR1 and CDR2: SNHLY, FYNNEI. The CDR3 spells CASIEGGDGYTF. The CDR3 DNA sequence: TGTGCCAGCATAGAAGGTGGGGATGGCTACACCTTC. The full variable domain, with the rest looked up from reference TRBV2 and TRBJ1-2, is EPEVTQTPSHQVTQMGQEVILRCVPISNHLYFYWYRQILGQKVEFLVSFYNNEISEKSEIFDDQFSVERPDGSNFTLKIRSTKLEDSAMYFCASIEGGDGYTFGSGTRLTVV.

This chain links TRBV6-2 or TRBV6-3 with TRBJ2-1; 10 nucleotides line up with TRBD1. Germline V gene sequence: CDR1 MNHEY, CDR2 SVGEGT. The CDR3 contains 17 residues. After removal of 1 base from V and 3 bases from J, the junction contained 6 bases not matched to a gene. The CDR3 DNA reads TGTGCCAGCAGTTACTTCACGGGACAGGGGTTCTACAATGAGCAGTTCTTC. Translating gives CASSYFTGQGFYNEQFF.

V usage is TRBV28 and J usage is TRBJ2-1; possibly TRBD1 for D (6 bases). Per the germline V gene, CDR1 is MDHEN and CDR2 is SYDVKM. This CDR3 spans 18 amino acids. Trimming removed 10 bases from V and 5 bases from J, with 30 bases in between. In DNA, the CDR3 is TGTGCCATATCATTTACAGCAGTTTTAAGGAGACAGGACAATGAGCAGTTCTTC. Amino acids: CAISFTAVLRRQDNEQFF.

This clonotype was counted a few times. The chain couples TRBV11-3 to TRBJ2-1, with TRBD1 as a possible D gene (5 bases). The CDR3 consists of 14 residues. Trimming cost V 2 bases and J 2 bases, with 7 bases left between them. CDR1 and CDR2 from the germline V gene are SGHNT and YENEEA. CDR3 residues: CASSLRGPYNEQFF. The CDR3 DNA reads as TGTGCCAGCAGCTTAAGGGGTCCCTACAATGAGCAGTTCTTC.

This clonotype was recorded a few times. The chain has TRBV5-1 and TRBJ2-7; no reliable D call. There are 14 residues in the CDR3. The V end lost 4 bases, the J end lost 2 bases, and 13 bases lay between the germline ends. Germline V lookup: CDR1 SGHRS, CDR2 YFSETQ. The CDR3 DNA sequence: TGCGCCAGCAGCACGGACGGGCCTCCCTACGAGCAGTACTTC. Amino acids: CASSTDGPPYEQYF.

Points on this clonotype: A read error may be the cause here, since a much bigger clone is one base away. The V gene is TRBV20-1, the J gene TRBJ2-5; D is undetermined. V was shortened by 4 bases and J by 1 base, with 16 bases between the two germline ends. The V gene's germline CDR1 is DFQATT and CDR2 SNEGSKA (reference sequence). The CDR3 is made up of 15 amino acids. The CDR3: CSATDWRPSQETQYF. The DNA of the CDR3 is TGCAGTGCTACGGATTGGAGACCAAGCCAAGAGACCCAGTACTTC.

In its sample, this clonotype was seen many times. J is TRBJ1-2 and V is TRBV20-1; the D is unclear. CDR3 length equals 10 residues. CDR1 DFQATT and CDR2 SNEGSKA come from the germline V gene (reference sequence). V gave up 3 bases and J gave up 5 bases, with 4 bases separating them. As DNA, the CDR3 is TGCAGTGCTAGTGCTTATGGCTACACCTTC. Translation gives CSASAYGYTF.